The TCR beta chain described here comes from a study of regulatory T cells in long-lasting Graves disease. Whole-study results and caveats: Relative to new patients (approximately 960), persistent patients exhibited greater sharing of public clonotypes (approximately 2,500). Persistent disease exhibited a predilection for TRBV28, TRBJ1-2 and TRBJ2-5.

In this sample, this clonotype turned up many times. No antigen is known for it. V shed 2 bases and J shed 0 bases, with 4 bases lying between them. Germline loops: CDR1 MNHNS, CDR2 SASEGT. The CDR3 extends over 13 amino acids. Library construction for TCR beta used iRepertoire HTBI primers and Arm-PCR of CDR3 regions. Original handling: Sequenced samples collectively carried roughly 63 TRBV and 11 to 15 TRBJ segments. TCRdb reanalysed the multiplex PCR reads using MiXCR and keeps one entry per CDR3 protein. The V and J calls follow TCRdb's processing rather than the paper's. There are about 470,000 distinct CDR3 sequences in the sample; 20% to 25% occur only once, and roughly 7.7% lies in the top ten. Time point in this sample: persistent/refractory GD, antithyroid drugs over 5 years with positive TRAb. From PBMCs, RNA was extracted and then used to make the TCR library.

The TCR originated in a female donor with Graves disease. The rearrangement links TRBV6-1 to TRBJ1-2; D ambiguous. This sample comprised peripheral blood mononuclear cells (PBMCs), obtained when the disease was refractory, from a patient treated with antithyroid drugs. The CDR3 DNA is TGTGCCAGCAGTGAATCCGCTAACTATGGCTACACCTTC. This translates into CASSESANYGYTF.